Below, 22 T cell receptor beta chains from the same sample are listed, as sequenced in a study of blood T cell repertoires in COVID-19. Method: immunoSEQ multiplex PCR; TCRdb's copy keeps in-frame clones and lacks some. The sample yields about 75,000 clones, under 80% seen once. Specimen: peripheral blood. All receptors come from a human donor with acute or convalescent COVID-19. The donor label of this sample is uncertain.

This clone has a handful of counts. V gene TRBV6-5 combines with J gene TRBJ2-2; 9 bases map to TRBD2. The CDR3 contains 16 residues. The ends lost 0 bases at V and 4 bases at J; junction bases unmatched: 3. CDR1 is MNHEY, CDR2 SVGAGI, per germline. In DNA form, the CDR3 reads TGTGCCAGCAGTTACTCGCTAGCGGGGAGCACCGGGGAGCTGTTTTTT. This encodes CASSYSLAGSTGELFF.

The chain links TRBV28 to TRBJ2-1; D is possibly TRBD1 (5 bases). Per the germline V gene, CDR1 is MDHEN and CDR2 is SYDVKM. There are 14 residues in the CDR3. Trimming took off 2 bases at V and 1 base at J, with 6 bases between the two ends. CDR3 sequence (DNA): TGTGCCAGCAGTTTAAAGGGGTCCTACAATGAGCAGTTCTTC. As protein: CASSLKGSYNEQFF.

This sequence joins TRBV12-1 and TRBJ2-7; the DNA was not used to check the table's D call, TRBD1. TRBV12-1 is a known pseudogene. This CDR3 spans 15 amino acids. The CDR3 nucleotides are TGTGCCAGCACCATTTCCAAAACAGGTGCCTACGAGCAGTACGTC. It codes for CASTISKTGAYEQYV.

The chain links TRBV6-5 to TRBJ1-1, with 7 bases fitting TRBD1. CDR1 and CDR2 (germline): MNHEY, SVGAGI. The CDR3 contains 14 residues. The V gene end was trimmed by 9 bases and the J gene end by 1 base; junction bases not matched to a gene: 8. The CDR3 here is CASSRTGQNTEAFF. CDR3 DNA sequence: TGTGCCAGTTCGCGGACAGGACAGAACACTGAAGCTTTCTTT.

The chain couples TRBV7-9 to TRBJ2-3, with 9 bases matching TRBD1. From germline, CDR1 is SEHNR and CDR2 FQNEAQ (reference sequence). The V segment lost 6 bases and the J segment 2 bases; nucleotides outside the gene matches: 9. CDR3 length equals 16 residues. The CDR3 DNA reads TGTGCCAGCAGGATTGCGGGACAGGGCACCACAGATACGCAGTATTTT. Translated: CASRIAGQGTTDTQYF. The whole variable domain, filled in from reference TRBV7-9 and TRBJ2-3, reads DTGVSQNPRHKITKRGQNVTFRCDPISEHNRLYWYRQTLGQGPEFLTYFQNEAQLEKSRLLSDRFSAERPKGSFSTLEIQRTEQGDSAMYLCASRIAGQGTTDTQYFGPGTRLTVL.

The chain links TRBV19 to TRBJ2-2; a possible D gene is TRBD2 (6 bases). The CDR3 spans 15 residues. V was trimmed by 7 bases and J by 0 bases, leaving 12 bases between them. CDR1 LNHDA and CDR2 SQIVND come from the germline V gene (reference sequence). This CDR3 is CASTIGGTNTGELFF. CDR3 nucleotides: TGTGCCAGTACCATAGGAGGGACGAACACCGGGGAGCTGTTTTTT. The variable domain in full, completed from reference TRBV19 and TRBJ2-2, reads DGGITQSPKYLFRKEGQNVTLSCEQNLNHDAMYWYRQDPGQGLRLIYYSQIVNDFQKGDIAEGYSVSREKKESFPLTVTSAQKNPTAFYLCASTIGGTNTGELFFGEGSRLTVL.

This chain links TRBV6-4 with TRBJ1-1; TRBD1 matches 9 bases. Germline V gene lookup returns CDR1 MRHNA and CDR2 SNTAGT. This CDR3 region has 14 residues. Unmatched junction bases numbered 6, after V lost 6 bases and J lost 4 bases. The CDR3 DNA sequence: TGTGCCAGCAGCCGGGACAGGGCTTCCACTGAAGCTTTCTTT. It encodes CASSRDRASTEAFF.

The chain joins TRBV6-5 to TRBJ2-2; TRBD1 aligns across 7 bases. CDR3 size: 15 residues. Germline V gene lookup returns CDR1 MNHEY and CDR2 SVGAGI. The V and J ends lost 2 bases and 5 bases, in that order; junction bases with no gene match: 5. The CDR3 nucleotides read TGTGCCAGCAGTTACAGACAGGGTAGGACCGGGGAGCTGTTTTTT. It encodes CASSYRQGRTGELFF.

CDR3 coding DNA: TGTGCCACTCACCGGGACTCAACAGATACGCAGTATTTT. This sequence encodes CATHRDSTDTQYF. The chain links TRBV10-3 to TRBJ2-3; the D gene is possibly TRBD2 (6 bases). From germline, CDR1 is ENHRY and CDR2 SYGVKD. The CDR3 has 13 residues. Trimming pared 10 bases from V and 3 bases from J, leaving 14 bases between.

J is TRBJ2-7 and V is TRBV15, with D tentatively TRBD1 (5 bases). The CDR3 spans 12 residues. Trimming shortened V by 0 bases and J by 11 bases, and 11 bases separated the two germline ends. The germline CDR1 and CDR2 sequences are LNHNV and YYDKDF (reference sequence). The CDR3 region has the DNA TGTGCCACCAGCAGAGAAAAGGGGTGGAAGTACTTC. Translated: CATSREKGWKYF. Full variable domain (rest looked up from reference TRBV15 and TRBJ2-7): DAMVIQNPRYQVTQFGKPVTLSCSQTLNHNVMYWYQQKSSQAPKLLFHYYDKDFNNEADTPDNFQSRRPNTSFCFLDIRSPGLGDTAMYLCATSREKGWKYFGPGTRLTVT.

V gene TRBV9 combines with J gene TRBJ2-1, with TRBD1 matching 11 bases. This CDR3 has 15 amino acids. Germline CDR1 and CDR2: SGDLS and YYNGEE. J gave up 7 bases and V 4 bases, and 7 bases lay outside the gene matches. The CDR3 sequence is CASSPRTGGGNEQFF. The CDR3 nucleotides read TGTGCCAGCAGCCCTCGGACAGGGGGCGGGAATGAGCAGTTCTTC.

The rearrangement joins TRBV7-3 to TRBJ1-4; no clear D gene. CDR1 is SGHTA, CDR2 FQGTGA, per germline. The CDR3 loop spans 16 amino acids. Trimming pared 3 bases from V and 3 bases from J, leaving 14 bases between. The CDR3 coding sequence is TGTGCCAGCAGCTTTGCAGATGATGTGCCTAATGAAAAACTGTTTTTT. Translation gives CASSFADDVPNEKLFF.

This chain joins TRBV4-1 and TRBJ1-1; 9 bases are shared with TRBD1. CDR1 and CDR2 (germline): MGHRA, YSYEKL. V dropped 1 base and J dropped 1; count of bases not matched to a gene: 4. This CDR3 has 16 residues. The CDR3 sequence: CASSQGDRGRNTEAFF. The CDR3 nucleotides are TGCGCCAGCAGCCAAGGCGACAGGGGGAGGAACACTGAAGCTTTCTTT.

The V call is TRBV28, the J call TRBJ2-6, with TRBD2 identical over 9 bases. The germline V gene has CDR1 MDHEN and CDR2 SYDVKM. CDR3 size: 19 residues. Trimming removed 7 bases from V and 0 bases from J; junction bases left unmatched: 13. DNA of the CDR3: TGTGCCAGCACCATAGGGCCTAGCGGGACCTTCTCTGGGGCCAACGTCCTGACTTTC. Encoded protein: CASTIGPSGTFSGANVLTF.

This clone was seen just once. The chain is built from TRBV5-1 and TRBJ2-3; a possible D gene is TRBD2 (5 bases). Germline V gene sequence: CDR1 SGHRS, CDR2 YFSETQ. V lost 0 bases and J 6 bases, leaving 14 bases between the germline ends. The CDR3 extends over 15 amino acids. The CDR3 here is CASSLEGGRSDTQYF. The CDR3 bases are TGCGCCAGCAGCTTGGAGGGCGGGCGATCCGATACGCAGTATTTT.

V gene TRBV6-5 combines with J gene TRBJ1-3, with a possible D match to TRBD1 (5 bases). Germline V gene data show CDR1 as MNHEY and CDR2 as SVGAGI. The CDR3 runs 15 residues. Deletions cut 6 bases from V and 4 bases from J, with 16 bases between. CDR3 protein: CASRERVRAGNTIYF. CDR3 DNA: TGTGCCAGCAGGGAGCGGGTCAGGGCAGGAAACACCATATATTTT.

The V gene is TRBV6-5, the J gene TRBJ2-1; 11 positions agree with TRBD2. The CDR3 extends over 14 amino acids. Trimming took 10 bases from V and 3 from J; bases not matched to a gene: 5. Germline CDR1 and CDR2: MNHEY and SVGAGI. CDR3 sequence: CATTSGGNYNEQFF. The DNA of the CDR3 is TGTGCCACAACTAGCGGGGGAAACTACAATGAGCAGTTCTTC.

The V and J genes are TRBV19 and TRBJ1-2, with D perhaps TRBD1 (6 bases). This CDR3 is 15 amino acids long. Germline V lookup: CDR1 LNHDA, CDR2 SQIVND (reference sequence). Trimming removed 3 bases at V and 4 bases at J, with 15 bases between. The CDR3 here is CASSIRVGQLYGYTF. The CDR3 DNA reads as TGTGCCAGTAGTATTCGTGTAGGACAGCTCTATGGCTACACCTTC. The variable domain in full, completed from reference TRBV19 and TRBJ1-2, reads DGGITQSPKYLFRKEGQNVTLSCEQNLNHDAMYWYRQDPGQGLRLIYYSQIVNDFQKGDIAEGYSVSREKKESFPLTVTSAQKNPTAFYLCASSIRVGQLYGYTFGSGTRLTVV.

This rearrangement joins TRBV30 to TRBJ2-7, with unresolved D. The CDR3 is 12 amino acids. Germline CDR1 and CDR2: GTSNPN and SVGIG (reference sequence). Trimming left V 3 bases short and J 3 bases short, with 9 bases between. The CDR3 DNA follows: TGTGCCTGGAGCTTTTCGTTCTACGAGCAGTACTTC. It specifies CAWSFSFYEQYF.

The rearrangement joins TRBV19 to TRBJ1-5; 11 positions agree with TRBD1. V dropped 0 bases and J dropped 9; count of bases not matched to a gene: 7. The CDR3 extends over 16 amino acids. Looked up from germline, CDR1 is LNHDA and CDR2 is SQIVND (reference sequence). The DNA of the CDR3 is TGTGCCAGTAGTATAGAGGGACAGGGGGGCGGTTGGCCCCAGCATTTT. The encoded protein is CASSIEGQGGGWPQHF.

The J gene is TRBJ2-7, the V gene TRBV5-5; 7 positions agree with TRBD2. Germline CDR1 and CDR2: SGHKS and YYEKEE (reference sequence). V lost 4 bases and J lost 2; bases outside the gene matches: 9. This CDR3 is 15 amino acids long. CDR3 nucleotide sequence: TGTGCCAGCAGCGGTGGTGGCGGGAGACCCTACGAGCAGTACTTC. Protein: CASSGGGGRPYEQYF.

The chain combines TRBV7-8 with TRBJ1-1; unclear D gene. The CDR3 is made up of 13 amino acids. CDR1 SGHVS and CDR2 FQNEAQ come from the germline V gene. V gave up 4 bases and J gave up 4 bases, with 10 bases separating them. CDR3 DNA: TGTGCCAGCAGCTCCCTCACCGGCACTGAAGCTTTCTTT. Translation: CASSSLTGTEAFF.